The T cell receptor (beta chain) described here comes from a study of CD8+ T cells in alopecia areata. Study in general: Treated patients were dosed with oral tofacitinib, taking 5 to 10 mg twice daily. The study gave tofacitinib for 6 to 18 months, then 6 months off drug.

Sequencing used cDNA as its template, made by extracting RNA and reverse transcribing it. The method was immunoSEQ multiplex PCR; TCRdb's version includes in-frame clones alone and lacks a portion of them. The table records hundreds of thousands of clones, under 70% of them present only once. Both peripheral blood and punch biopsies of lesional scalp skin were obtained from patients who had alopecia areata. The sequencing here drew on CD4+ T cells sorted from blood, taken at week 0. This TCR came from a human donor with alopecia areata.

CDR3 DNA sequence: TGTGCCAGCAGCTTAACTGGGGCCAACGTCCTGACTTTC. Encoded protein: CASSLTGANVLTF. The rearrangement joins TRBV7-3 to TRBJ2-6; D is uncertain. The length of the CDR3 is 13 residues. Germline V gene lookup returns CDR1 SGHTA and CDR2 FQGTGA. V lost 0 bases and J lost 3, with 0 bases in between.